What follows is one T cell receptor beta chain and its context. Its specificity is not known. These data come from a study of T cells in narcolepsy. Looking at the study overall: Donors had narcolepsy type 1 or type 2, or were healthy controls.

Trimming removed 6 bases at V and 1 base at J, with 6 bases between. Germline V gene sequence: CDR1 SNHLY, CDR2 FYNNEI. The CDR3 is 12 amino acids. Study-level points and caveats: Blood of same and different patients, but not healthy controls, reportedly held recurring autoreactive clonotypes. Autoreactive clone sequences were missing from some blood memory CD4+ repertoires.

The table came from immunoSEQ multiplex PCR; TCRdb's copy has only in-frame clones and leaves some out. The sample records about 25,000 clones, roughly 83% being singletons. The sample taken for sequencing was CD45RA- memory CD4+ T cells from PBMCs. This chain joins TRBV2 and TRBJ1-1; D is unresolved. The TCR was taken from a human donor with narcolepsy. The CDR3 here is CASRERNTEAFF. The CDR3 DNA reads TGTGCCAGCAGGGAACGGAACACTGAAGCTTTCTTT.